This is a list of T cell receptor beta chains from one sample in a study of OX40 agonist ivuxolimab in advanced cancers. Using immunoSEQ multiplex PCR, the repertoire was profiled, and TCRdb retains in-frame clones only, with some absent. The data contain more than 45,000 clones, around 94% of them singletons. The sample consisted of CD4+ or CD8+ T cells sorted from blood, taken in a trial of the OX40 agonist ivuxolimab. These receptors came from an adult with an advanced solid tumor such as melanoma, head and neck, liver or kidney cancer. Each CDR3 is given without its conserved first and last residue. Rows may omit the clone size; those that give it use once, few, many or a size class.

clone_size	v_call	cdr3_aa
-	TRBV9	ASSAREKEETQY
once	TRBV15	ATTGPSYNEQF
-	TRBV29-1	SVEDPGQGAPYEQY
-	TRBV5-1	ASSGGTSDTQY
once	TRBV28	ASSLERGTGNQPQH
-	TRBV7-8	ASSDSSYEQY
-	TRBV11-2	ASSLEKGEKLF
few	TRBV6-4	ASSDIGYT
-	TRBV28	ASSLSPALAGVSEQF
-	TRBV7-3	ASSFSDPGEQY
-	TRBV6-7	ASSNRDRGLPSYEQY
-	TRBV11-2	ASSLLMGETQY
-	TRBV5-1	ASSLTGVYEQY
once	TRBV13	ASSRLGTSGSYEQY
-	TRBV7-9	ASSARRDSGNTGELF
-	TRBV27	ASSPESGTLWDEQY
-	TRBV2	ASSDRGRLAGRTDTQY
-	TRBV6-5	ASSWDRLGGYT
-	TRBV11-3	ASSPRSSGSYEQY
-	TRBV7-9	ASSLASGNEQF